This TCR beta chain was observed in a study of technical replicates of blood from four donors (dated by TCRdb to about 2017). Library prep was done by the immunoSEQ multiplex PCR assay. The immuneACCESS repertoire file appears here via TCRdb, limited to in-frame rearrangements. These files lack a portion of the clones; in checked studies, under half of the deficit traces to unresolved V genes, and the cause of the others is not known. This sample is represented by over 85,000 clones; 90% to 97% of them were singletons. The biggest ten clones account for approximately 0.37% of the sample. As regards this clone: No cognate antigen has been identified for it. Its ends do not fully match the called genes, so a read error is possible.

From the cysteine through the phenylalanine, the CDR3 covers 16 amino acids. Only the CDR3 DNA is retained, 48 bases long and in frame from the first base. Based on the germline V gene (reference sequence), the CDR1 and CDR2 sequences are SSHAT and FNYEAQ. The chain is encoded by TRBV7-7 joined to TRBJ2-3; a stretch of 10 junction bases matches TRBD2. The receptor was isolated from a human donor in good health. The sequencing input was T cells isolated from PBMCs. CDR3 loop: CASSPYSGRSTDTQYF. The nucleotide sequence is given as TGTGCTAGCAGCCCGTATAGCGGGAGGTCCACAGATACGCAGTATTTT.